These T cell receptor beta chains were read from a single sample in a study of shared clonotypes between healthy human individuals. Profiled with immunoSEQ multiplex PCR; TCRdb holds only in-frame clones, not every one. The sample includes 2 million to 2.5 million clones, 90% to 95% of them seen just once. The sequenced material came from naive CD4+ T cells from PBMCs. Receptors originate from a man aged 18-30 years in good health. Some clones in this sample may be carry-over from other donors' samples. The CDR3 runs from the conserved cysteine through the conserved F or W. A D gene is named only where the DNA matches it firmly. Only some rows state a clone size, as once, few, many or a class for expanded clones.

clone_size: .
v_call: TRBV5-1
d_call: TRBD1
j_call: TRBJ1-2
cdr3_aa: CASSREGQGLGYTF
cdr3_nt: TGCGCCAGCAGCAGGGAGGGACAGGGACTTGGCTACACCTTC

clone_size: once
v_call: TRBV19
d_call: TRBD2
j_call: TRBJ2-3
cdr3_aa: CASSIQAGGPKDTQYF
cdr3_nt: TGTGCCAGTAGTATACAGGCGGGAGGGCCAAAGGATACGCAGTATTTT

clone_size: .
v_call: TRBV21-1
d_call: .
j_call: TRBJ2-3
cdr3_aa: CARRDFRGLDTQYF
cdr3_nt: TGTGCCAGGAGGGACTTCCGAGGTTTAGATACGCAGTATTTT

clone_size: .
v_call: TRBV5-4
d_call: TRBD2
j_call: TRBJ2-7
cdr3_aa: CASSLDGGGTYEQYF
cdr3_nt: TGTGCCAGCAGCTTGGACGGCGGGGGAACCTACGAGCAGTACTTC

clone_size: .
v_call: TRBV5-1
d_call: .
j_call: TRBJ2-3
cdr3_aa: CASSLDTASTDTQYF
cdr3_nt: TGCGCCAGCAGCTTGGACACCGCTAGCACAGATACGCAGTATTTT

clone_size: .
v_call: TRBV7-2
d_call: TRBD1
j_call: TRBJ1-1
cdr3_aa: CASSLTGLGTGSISTEAFF
cdr3_nt: TGTGCCAGCAGCCTGACGGGCCTCGGGACAGGGTCCATCAGCACTGAAGCTTTCTTT

clone_size: .
v_call: TRBV11-2
d_call: .
j_call: TRBJ2-4
cdr3_aa: CASSPTRGRVNIQYF
cdr3_nt: TGTGCCAGCAGCCCGACACGGGGCAGGGTAAACATTCAGTACTTC

clone_size: .
v_call: TRBV5-1
d_call: TRBD2
j_call: TRBJ2-3
cdr3_aa: CASSLDPGGGTDTQYF
cdr3_nt: TGCGCCAGCAGCTTGGATCCGGGAGGGGGCACAGATACGCAGTATTTT

clone_size: .
v_call: TRBV5-4
d_call: TRBD2
j_call: TRBJ2-7
cdr3_aa: CASSDGLAGLYEQYF
cdr3_nt: TGTGCCAGCTCGGATGGACTAGCGGGCCTCTACGAGCAGTACTTC

clone_size: once
v_call: TRBV7-2
d_call: .
j_call: TRBJ1-1
cdr3_aa: CASSLGYTEAFF
cdr3_nt: TGTGCCAGCAGCTTAGGGTACACTGAAGCTTTCTTT